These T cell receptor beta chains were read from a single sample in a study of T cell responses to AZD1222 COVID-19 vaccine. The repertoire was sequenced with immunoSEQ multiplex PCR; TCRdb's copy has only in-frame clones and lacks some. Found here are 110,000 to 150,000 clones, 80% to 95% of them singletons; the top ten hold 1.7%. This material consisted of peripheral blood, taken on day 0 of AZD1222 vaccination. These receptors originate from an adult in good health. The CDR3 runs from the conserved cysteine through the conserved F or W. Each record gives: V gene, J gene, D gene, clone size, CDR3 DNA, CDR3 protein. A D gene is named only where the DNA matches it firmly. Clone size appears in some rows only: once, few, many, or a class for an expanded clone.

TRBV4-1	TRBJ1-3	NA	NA	TGCGCCAGCAGCCAAGGTGCCGGGGCTGGAAACACCATATATTTT	CASSQGAGAGNTIYF
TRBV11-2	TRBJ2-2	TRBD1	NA	TGTGCCAGCAGGCGTTGGGACAGGGGTCACGGGGAGCTGTTTTTT	CASRRWDRGHGELFF
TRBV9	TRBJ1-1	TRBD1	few	TGTGCCAGCAGCCCTCAGGGGGCACCGAACACTGAAGCTTTCTTT	CASSPQGAPNTEAFF
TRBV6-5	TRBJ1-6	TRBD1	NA	TGTGCCAGCAGACCGACAGGGCTAACGGATTCACCCCTCCACTTT	CASRPTGLTDSPLHF
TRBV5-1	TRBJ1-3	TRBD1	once	TGCGCCAGCAGCTTTTCAGGGGGCTCTGGAAACACCATATATTTT	CASSFSGGSGNTIYF
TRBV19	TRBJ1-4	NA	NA	TGTGCCAGTAGTATTCGCCGGGCCGGGGAAAAACTGTTTTTT	CASSIRRAGEKLFF
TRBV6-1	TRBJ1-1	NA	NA	TGTGCCAGCAGTGAAGGACAGTATAAGCTGAACACTGAAGCTTTCTTT	CASSEGQYKLNTEAFF
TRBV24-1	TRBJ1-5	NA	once	TGTGCCACCAGTGATTTGCTGGGCCAACCCCAGCATTTT	CATSDLLGQPQHF
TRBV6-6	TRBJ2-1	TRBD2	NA	TGTGCCAGCAGTTACGTTTCCGGGACTAGCGGGAAAGAGCAGTTCTTC	CASSYVSGTSGKEQFF
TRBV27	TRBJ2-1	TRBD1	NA	TGTGCCAGCAGTCCTCTCCGGGACAGGGGGATCAATGAGCAGTTCTTC	CASSPLRDRGINEQFF
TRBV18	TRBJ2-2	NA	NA	TGTGCCAGCTCACCACGAGCCAAGAACACCGGGGAGCTGTTTTTT	CASSPRAKNTGELFF
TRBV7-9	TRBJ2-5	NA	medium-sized	TGTGCCCTTGGTTCAGGGAAAGAGACCCAGTACTTC	CALGSGKETQYF
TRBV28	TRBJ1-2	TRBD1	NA	TGTGCCAGCAGCTTCGGGGACAGGGGCTATGGCTACACCTTC	CASSFGDRGYGYTF
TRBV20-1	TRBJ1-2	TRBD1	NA	TGCAGTGCTAGTCGGGACAGACAAGGCTACACCTTC	CSASRDRQGYTF
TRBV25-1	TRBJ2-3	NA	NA	TGTGCCAGCAGCGACCAGCGGTCTAGCACAGATACGCAGTATTTT	CASSDQRSSTDTQYF
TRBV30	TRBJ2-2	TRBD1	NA	TGTGCCTGGACAGGGGGCAGAACCGGGGAGCTGTTTTTT	CAWTGGRTGELFF
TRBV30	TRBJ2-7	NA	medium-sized	TGTGCCTGGAGTTGGGGAGGCCTCTCCTACGAGCAGTACTTC	CAWSWGGLSYEQYF
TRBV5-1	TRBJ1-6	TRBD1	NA	TGCGCCAGCAGCTTGGGGCAGGGGGATTCACCCCTCCACTTT	CASSLGQGDSPLHF
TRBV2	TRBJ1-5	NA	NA	TGTGCCAGCAGTGCAGAGGGCATGGGCAATCAGCCCCAGCATTTT	CASSAEGMGNQPQHF
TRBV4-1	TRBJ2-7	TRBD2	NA	TGCGCCAGCAGCCAAGAGGAAGCGGGGGCCCCCTACGAGCAGTACTTC	CASSQEEAGAPYEQYF
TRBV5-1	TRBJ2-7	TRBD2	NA	TGCGCCAGCAGCTTTCCGGGACTAGCGGGAGGAGGTCACGAGCAGTACTTC	CASSFPGLAGGGHEQYF
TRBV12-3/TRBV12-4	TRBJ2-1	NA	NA	TGTGCCAGCAGTTTATCCAGGGCTGAGCAGTTCTTC	CASSLSRAEQFF
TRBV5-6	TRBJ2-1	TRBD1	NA	TGTGCCAGCAGCTTCCCTCTGACAGGGGGGAGTGAGCAGTTCTTC	CASSFPLTGGSEQFF
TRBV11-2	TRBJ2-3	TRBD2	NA	TGTGCCAGCAGTCCCTCTGCGCGGGAGGAGATAAAGTATTTT	CASSPSAREEIKYF
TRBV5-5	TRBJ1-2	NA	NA	TGTGCCAGCAGCCTGGGGTGGGGGGACTATGGCTACACCTTC	CASSLGWGDYGYTF
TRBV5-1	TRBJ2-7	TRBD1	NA	TGCGCCAGCAGCTTAGTGGACAGGGCCTACGAGCAGTACTTC	CASSLVDRAYEQYF
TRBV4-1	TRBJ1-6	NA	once	TGCGCCAGCACCGGGGGGGCGGACGGCACTTCACCCCTCCACTTT	CASTGGADGTSPLHF
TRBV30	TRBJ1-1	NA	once	TGTGCCTGGAGGAGGGCCGGGACCACTGAAGCTTTCTTT	CAWRRAGTTEAFF
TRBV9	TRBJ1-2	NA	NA	TGTGCCAGCAGCCTCGGGGTGGGACGCCCGATCTATGGCTACACCTTC	CASSLGVGRPIYGYTF
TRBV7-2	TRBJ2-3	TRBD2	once	TGTGCCAGCAGCTTAAGACTAGCGGTTAGCACAGATACGCAGTATTTT	CASSLRLAVSTDTQYF
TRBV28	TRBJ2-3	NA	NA	TGTGCCAGCAGTTCGGCCCCCGCAGGCACAGATACGCAGTATTTT	CASSSAPAGTDTQYF
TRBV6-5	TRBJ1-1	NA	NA	TGTGCCAGCAGGTCGGCTGTCACAGAGAACACTGAAGCTTTCTTT	CASRSAVTENTEAFF
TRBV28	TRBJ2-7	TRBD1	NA	TGTGCCAGCAGTGAAGACAGGGTGTCTCGTCCGGGTGAGCAGTACTTC	CASSEDRVSRPGEQYF
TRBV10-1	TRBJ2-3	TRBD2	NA	TGCGCCAGCAGTGAGTCGACCAGCGGGAGTGGGGCAGATACGCAGTATTTT	CASSESTSGSGADTQYF
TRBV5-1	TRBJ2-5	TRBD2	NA	TGCGCCAGCAGCTTGTCGGTGTCTAGCGGCGGCGAGACCCAGTACTTC	CASSLSVSSGGETQYF
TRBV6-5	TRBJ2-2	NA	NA	TGTGCCAGCACCACTAAGGCGACCGGGGAGCTGTTTTTT	CASTTKATGELFF
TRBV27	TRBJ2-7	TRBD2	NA	TGTGCCAGCAGTTCGGGACTAGCGGGAGCCTCTTTCTCCTACGAGCAGTACTTC	CASSSGLAGASFSYEQYF
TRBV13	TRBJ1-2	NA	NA	TGTGCCAGCAGCTTAGGCCCGGGGTGGTATGGCTACACCTTC	CASSLGPGWYGYTF
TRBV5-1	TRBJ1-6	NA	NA	TGCGCCAGCAGCTTATCGGGGTCCGGGTTAAGGAGCTCCTATAATTCACCCCTCCACTTT	CASSLSGSGLRSSYNSPLHF
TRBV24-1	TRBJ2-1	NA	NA	TGTGCCACCAGTGATCGGACCGCGGCTACCTCCTCGGATGAGCAGTTCTTC	CATSDRTAATSSDEQFF
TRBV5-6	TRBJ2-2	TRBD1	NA	TGTGCCAGCAGCTTGGCCGGGACAGGGTGGGACACCGGGGAGCTGTTTTTT	CASSLAGTGWDTGELFF
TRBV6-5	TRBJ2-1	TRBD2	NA	TGTGCCAGCAGGACGACTAGCGGGAGCGGCAATGAGCAGTTCTTC	CASRTTSGSGNEQFF
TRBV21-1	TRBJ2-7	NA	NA	TGTGCCAGCGGCCCTACTCCCTGGGACGAGCAGTACTTC	CASGPTPWDEQYF
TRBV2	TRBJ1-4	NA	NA	TGTGCCAGCAGTGAAATAGGGGTACAGACTAATGAAAAACTGTTTTTT	CASSEIGVQTNEKLFF
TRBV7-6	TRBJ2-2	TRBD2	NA	TGTGCCAGCAGCTTCTCACTAGCGGATTCCCTGAACACCGGGGAGCTGTTTTTT	CASSFSLADSLNTGELFF
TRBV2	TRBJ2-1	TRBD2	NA	TGTGCCAGCAGTGAATGGGGACTAGCCGACACCTACAATGAGCAGTTCTTC	CASSEWGLADTYNEQFF
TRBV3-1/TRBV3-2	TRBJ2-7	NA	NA	TGTGCCAGCAGCCAACCTGGGGGGCGGGAGCAGTACTTC	CASSQPGGREQYF
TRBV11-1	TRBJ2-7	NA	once	TGTGCCAGCAGCTCACGGGCGGGGACAGATGAGCAGTACTTC	CASSSRAGTDEQYF
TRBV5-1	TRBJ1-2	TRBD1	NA	TGCGCCAGCAGCCCCACGACAGGGACCCCCTATGGCTACACCTTC	CASSPTTGTPYGYTF
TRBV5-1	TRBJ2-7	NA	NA	TGCGCCAGCAGCTTGGGCCTCTACGAGCAGTACTTC	CASSLGLYEQYF
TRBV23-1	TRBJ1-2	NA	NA	TGCGCCAGCAGCAATCCCGAGGGACGGACTTTCGATGGCTACACCTTC	CASSNPEGRTFDGYTF
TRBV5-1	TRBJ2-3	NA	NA	TGCGCCAGCAGCTTGGAGTCTAGCAGAAGCACAGATACGCAGTATTTT	CASSLESSRSTDTQYF
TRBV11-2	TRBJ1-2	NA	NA	TGTGCCAGCAGCTTGGCCAGGGTTGACTATGGCTACACCTTC	CASSLARVDYGYTF
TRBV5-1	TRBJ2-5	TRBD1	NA	TGCGCCAGCAGCTTGGGAACAGGGGGCAGGGAGACCCAGTACTTC	CASSLGTGGRETQYF
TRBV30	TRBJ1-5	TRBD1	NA	TGTGCCTGGAGTGTAAGGGGGCAACCTTATCAGCCCCAGCATTTT	CAWSVRGQPYQPQHF
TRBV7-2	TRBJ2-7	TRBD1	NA	TGTGCCAGCAGCTTAGCTACAGGGGGGTTCTACGAGCAGTACTTC	CASSLATGGFYEQYF
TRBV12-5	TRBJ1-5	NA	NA	TGTGCTAGTGGCCCTCAAAGCAATCAGCCCCAGCATTTT	CASGPQSNQPQHF
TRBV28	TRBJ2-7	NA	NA	TGTGCCAGCAGTCCCCCCTCTCAGGGGCGCGAGCAGTACTTC	CASSPPSQGREQYF
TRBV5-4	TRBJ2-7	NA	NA	TGTGCCAGCAGCTCGCGAGACGGATCCTACGAGCAGTACTTC	CASSSRDGSYEQYF
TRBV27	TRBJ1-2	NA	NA	TGTGCCAGCAGTTTAAAGGCCACCTCCAGCGGAGGCTACACCTTC	CASSLKATSSGGYTF